These 6 T cell receptor beta chains originate from one sample sequenced in a study of blood T cells in healthy people across ages. Sample-barcoded 5' priming and a J-beta primer mix drove a second PCR of roughly 7 to 11 cycles. A single record per CDR3 protein comes from TCRdb applying MiXCR to the 5' RACE reads. The data hold fewer than 1.5 million distinct CDR3 sequences, with around 42% observed a single time. The sample taken for sequencing was blood. These receptor sequences come from a woman aged 18-29 years in good health.

This clonotype was seen at least ten times. The junction differs from germline at one of its ends, possibly a read error. This chain links TRBV5-1 with TRBJ2-3, with D possibly called TRBD1 or TRBD2 (6 bases each). There are 14 residues in the CDR3. CDR1 and CDR2 (germline): SGHRS, YFSETQ. The CDR3 DNA reads TGTGCCAGCAGCCCTGGGGGGCTAACAGATACGCAGTATTTT. Translated, it gives CASSPGGLTDTQYF.

This clonotype was seen a few times. This chain joins TRBV29-1 and TRBJ2-5; D unclear. CDR3 length: 18 amino acids. Germline lookup yields CDR1 SQVTM and CDR2 ANQGSEA. V shed 4 bases and J shed 1 base, with 25 bases lying between them. The CDR3 spells CSVGSVIGSQKIQETQYF. The DNA of the CDR3 is TGCAGCGTTGGAAGCGTTATTGGGTCCCAGAAGATCCAAGAGACCCAGTACTTC. Complete variable domain (other parts from reference TRBV29-1 and TRBJ2-5): SAVISQKPSRDICQRGTSLTIQCQVDSQVTMMFWYRQQPGQSLTLIATANQGSEATYESGFVIDKFPISRPNLTFSTLTVSNMSPEDSSIYLCSVGSVIGSQKIQETQYFGPGTRLLVL.

The genes are TRBV7-2 and TRBJ2-5, with D unclear. The CDR3 covers 14 residues. The V and J ends lost 1 base and 5 bases respectively, with 11 bases between them. Germline CDR1 is SGHTA and CDR2 is FQGNSA. DNA of the CDR3: TGTGCCAGCAGCTTAGGAACTTACGGGGAGACCCAGTACTTC. Encoded protein: CASSLGTYGETQYF.

About this clonotype: Likely a read error: the CDR3 ends without its conserved phenylalanine or tryptophan. The V and J genes are TRBV12-5 and TRBJ2-1; 12 nucleotides agree with TRBD2. Germline-derived CDR1 and CDR2 are LGHNT and FRNRAP. The CDR3 totals 21 residues. The V gene end was trimmed by 0 bases and the J gene end by 3 bases; junction bases not matched to a gene: 15. The CDR3 coding sequence is TGTGCTAGTGGTTTGGTAAATCGGGACTACCTAGCGGGAGGGCACTACAATGAGCAGTTCTTA. It is translated as CASGLVNRDYLAGGHYNEQFL.

This clonotype was detected only a few times. The chain joins TRBV10-3 to TRBJ2-3, with D possibly TRBD2 on 5 matching bases. This CDR3 has 14 residues. V lost 3 bases and J 3 bases, leaving 10 bases between the germline ends. CDR1 is ENHRY, CDR2 SYGVKD, per germline. CDR3 sequence reads: CAISDPGLTDTQYF. For the CDR3, the DNA is TGTGCCATCAGTGACCCGGGGTTGACAGATACGCAGTATTTT.

The chain carries TRBV11-2 and TRBJ2-7; D perhaps matches TRBD2 (5 bases). Per the germline V gene, CDR1 is SGHAT and CDR2 is FQNNGV. V was shortened by 3 bases and J by 7 bases, with 22 bases between the two germline ends. CDR3 size: 16 residues. CDR3 DNA sequence: TGTGCCAGCAGCTTCCTCGGAGCGGCTCCGTACAATGAGCAGTACTTC. Translated: CASSFLGAAPYNEQYF.